These T cell receptor beta chains were read from a single sample in a study of T cell responses to AZD1222 COVID-19 vaccine. The protocol was immunoSEQ multiplex PCR, while the TCRdb copy is restricted to in-frame clones and leaves out a portion. The table lists around 120,000 clones, roughly 87% of them singletons, with about 2.5% in the top ten. The sample in question was peripheral blood, obtained 28 days after the second AZD1222 dose. All receptors derive from an adult who received the AZD1222 COVID-19 vaccine. CDR3s include the opening cysteine and the closing phenylalanine or tryptophan. A D gene is named only where the DNA matches it firmly. The size entry is marked missing in some rows and otherwise reads once, few, many or a size class.

>NA|NA|TRBV13|TRBJ2-5
CASSLRREETQYF
TGTGCCAGCAGCTTGCGACGGGAAGAGACCCAGTACTTC
>NA|NA|TRBV2|TRBJ2-2
CASSEALPGHGELFF
TGTGCCAGCAGTGAAGCGCTTCCCGGGCACGGGGAGCTGTTTTTT
>TRBD1|NA|TRBV7-9|TRBJ1-1
CASSRRTGEMVGTEAFF
TGTGCCAGCAGCCGCAGGACAGGGGAGATGGTGGGAACTGAAGCTTTCTTT
>NA|NA|TRBV7-9|TRBJ2-1
CASSLTGASEHNEQFF
TGTGCCAGCAGTCTGACGGGGGCTAGCGAACACAATGAGCAGTTCTTC
>TRBD2|NA|TRBV6-1|TRBJ2-7
CASSVVGAGLAGYEQYF
TGTGCCAGCAGTGTCGTCGGAGCGGGACTAGCGGGGTACGAGCAGTACTTC
>NA|NA|TRBV28|TRBJ1-4
CASSEDINEKLFF
TGTGCCAGCAGCGAGGACATTAATGAAAAACTGTTTTTT
>NA|once|TRBV29-1|TRBJ2-7
CSVGRTGSEQYF
TGCAGCGTTGGACGCACCGGTTCCGAGCAGTACTTC
>NA|NA|TRBV15|TRBJ2-3
CATSRGLEETDTQYF
TGTGCCACCAGCAGAGGACTAGAAGAGACAGATACGCAGTATTTT
>NA|NA|TRBV7-2|TRBJ1-1
CASSGYTTGGTEAFF
TGTGCCAGCAGCGGATATACGACGGGAGGCACTGAAGCTTTCTTT
>TRBD1|NA|TRBV5-6|TRBJ2-3
CASSSRQGWGDTQYF
TGTGCCAGCAGCTCCCGACAGGGGTGGGGAGATACGCAGTATTTT
>TRBD1|NA|TRBV24-1|TRBJ1-1
CATSPTDRGNGAEAFF
TGTGCCACCAGTCCCACCGACAGGGGCAATGGCGCTGAAGCTTTCTTT
>NA|NA|TRBV6-2/TRBV6-3|TRBJ2-7
CASSSLGGYSYEQYF
TGTGCCAGCAGCTCCCTAGGGGGATATTCCTACGAGCAGTACTTC
>NA|NA|TRBV2|TRBJ2-7
CASSDGAFPYEQYF
TGTGCCAGCAGTGACGGGGCGTTCCCCTACGAGCAGTACTTC
>NA|NA|TRBV27|TRBJ1-5
CASRTMRTGRNQPQHF
TGTGCCAGCAGGACGATGCGGACCGGGCGCAATCAGCCCCAGCATTTT
>NA|NA|TRBV7-8|TRBJ2-1
CASSLLNEQFF
TGTGCCAGCAGCCTCCTCAATGAGCAGTTCTTC
>NA|NA|TRBV28|TRBJ2-7
CASSLFEGFNYEQYF
TGTGCCAGCAGTTTATTTGAGGGATTCAACTACGAGCAGTACTTC
>NA|NA|TRBV7-9|TRBJ2-5
CASSYTVAVETQYF
TGTGCCAGCAGTTATACTGTGGCAGTAGAGACCCAGTACTTC
>TRBD1|NA|TRBV12-3/TRBV12-4|TRBJ1-5
CASSAGTVLPQHF
TGTGCCAGCAGTGCCGGGACAGTCTTGCCCCAGCATTTT
>TRBD1|NA|TRBV27|TRBJ2-6
CASSLRGDRGLAGANVLTF
TGTGCCAGCAGTTTGAGAGGGGACAGGGGATTGGCTGGGGCCAACGTCCTGACTTTC
>TRBD1|NA|TRBV28|TRBJ1-1
CASRITTGRNTEAFF
TGTGCCAGCAGAATTACGACAGGGAGGAACACTGAAGCTTTCTTT
>NA|NA|TRBV10-2|TRBJ2-7
CASSEVRSGDTYEQYF
TGCGCCAGCAGTGAGGTCAGGAGTGGGGACACCTACGAGCAGTACTTC
>NA|NA|TRBV19|TRBJ2-7
CASSIGGRGYEQYF
TGTGCCAGTAGTATAGGCGGCAGGGGCTACGAGCAGTACTTC
>TRBD2|NA|TRBV20-1|TRBJ2-1
CSASRVSGMWNEQFF
TGCAGTGCTAGTAGGGTTAGCGGGATGTGGAATGAGCAGTTCTTC
>NA|NA|TRBV7-2|TRBJ1-5
CASSSRGGQPQHF
TGTGCCAGCAGCTCAAGGGGAGGCCAGCCCCAGCATTTT
>NA|once|TRBV3-1/TRBV3-2|TRBJ1-5
CASSLWTPRGNQPQHF
TGTGCCAGCAGCCTCTGGACACCTAGGGGCAATCAGCCCCAGCATTTT
>TRBD1|NA|TRBV7-6|TRBJ2-3
CASSLTGTYTDTQYF
TGTGCCAGCAGTTTGACAGGGACATACACAGATACGCAGTATTTT